This T cell receptor beta chain is drawn from a study of T cell changes during pregnancy in multiple sclerosis (dated by TCRdb to about 2019). Background on the whole study: The study examined how the T cell repertoire changed over the course of pregnancy in women with multiple sclerosis.

In the case of this clone: What this receptor recognizes is not known. No base quality information exists; no much larger clone differs at one position.

The library relied on the immunoSEQ multiplex PCR assay. The clones in this table, taken by TCRdb from immuneACCESS, are in-frame only. Not every clone is retained; where verified, under half of the shortfall comes from an unresolved V gene, and the cause of the rest is unknown. Here the sample has tens of thousands of clones; over 85% occur a single time. Of the sample, roughly 7.4% is held by the ten largest clones. V is clipped by 1 base and J by 4 bases, and the sequence between their germline boundaries is 22 bases long. Per the germline V gene, SQVTM is the CDR1 and ANQGSEA is the CDR2. The CDR3, cysteine through phenylalanine, is 17 amino acids long. Here the CDR3 DNA is all that survives: 51 bases in frame from base 1.

The sample was CD8+ T cells from peripheral blood mononuclear cells, taken in the third trimester of pregnancy. The V gene is TRBV29-1 and the J gene is TRBJ2-5; the D region possibly corresponds to TRBD2 (6 bases align). The TCR comes from a female donor with multiple sclerosis, enrolled in a pregnancy study. The bases are TGCAGCGTTGAAGGGATGAGTGGGAGGATTGTTGGAGAGACCCAGTACTTC. This is translated as CSVEGMSGRIVGETQYF. This CDR3, with the reference TRBV29-1 and TRBJ2-5 proteins standing in past its ends, gives the full variable domain SAVISQKPSRDICQRGTSLTIQCQVDSQVTMMFWYRQQPGQSLTLIATANQGSEATYESGFVIDKFPISRPNLTFSTLTVSNMSPEDSSIYLCSVEGMSGRIVGETQYFGPGTRLLVL.